This TCR beta chain stems from a study of CD8 T cells in ankylosing spondylitis (dated by TCRdb to the late 2010s). Notes on the research overall: The study set out to find disease-linked TCR variants by profiling T cell receptor beta repertoires in ankylosing spondylitis patients and healthy donors. Peripheral blood was sampled, and synovial fluid was additionally collected from ankylosing spondylitis patients. In total, the full study cohort was made up of 110 or so healthy donors and about two dozen ankylosing spondylitis patients.

TCRdb names Illumina HiSeq 2500 as the instrument used. Quantitative 5'-RACE with molecular barcodes was the method used to prepare the TCR beta libraries. In the authors' own workflow: A new computational method, built on a probabilistic model of VDJ rearrangement, was used to identify disease-linked TCR variants. Clones were called with MiXCR by TCRdb after fastp trimmed the public reads at Q25, and only in-frame beta chains were retained. Rows with one shared CDR3 protein collapse into an entry with the most common genes and DNA. The V and J calls were not made by the authors but by TCRdb's processing. The sample table lists fewer than 400,000 distinct CDR3 sequences, about a fifth of them with a count of one. 16% of the sample rests with the top ten. V drops 4 bases and J drops 5 bases, leaving 18 bases in between. As encoded in the germline V gene, CDR1 is SGHVS while CDR2 is FQNEAQ. Spanning cysteine to phenylalanine, the CDR3 consists of 15 amino acids. Only the CDR3 part of the read is kept: 45 bases, read in frame from the first base.

As concerns this clonotype: Its antigen is not yet known. No per-base quality is available; no much larger clone lies one base away.

Overall results and qualifications from the work: The disease-linked clones were reported as significantly enriched in matched synovial fluid samples from ankylosing spondylitis patients. A TCR beta motif made up of several highly homologous amino acid variants appeared to be characteristic of blood from ankylosing spondylitis patients. Some motif variants were previously reported in synovial fluid and blood of reactive arthritis patients, suggesting common disease-initiation mechanisms. A CD8+ phenotype was shown by the disease-linked clones, which were found at relatively low frequencies in peripheral blood.

The sequencing input was blood, either unsorted or a sorted T cell fraction (not recorded which). The receptor was derived from a male donor with ankylosing spondylitis. The rearranged segments are TRBV7-8 and TRBJ2-7, with an unclear D gene assignment. The DNA sequence is as follows: TGTGCCAGCAGCTCCCGTAGTAGCTATATCGACGAGCAGTACTTC. The translation is CASSSRSSYIDEQYF.